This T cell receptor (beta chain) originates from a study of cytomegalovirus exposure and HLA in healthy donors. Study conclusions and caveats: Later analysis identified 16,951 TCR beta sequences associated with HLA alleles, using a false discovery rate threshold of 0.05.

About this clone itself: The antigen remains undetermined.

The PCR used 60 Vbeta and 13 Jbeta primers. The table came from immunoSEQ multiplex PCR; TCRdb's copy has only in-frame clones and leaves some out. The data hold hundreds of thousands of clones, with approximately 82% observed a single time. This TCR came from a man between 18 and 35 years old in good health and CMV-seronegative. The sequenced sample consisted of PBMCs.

The DNA of the CDR3 is TGTGCCAGCAGCTTAGTTCCGGGATTAAAGACCGGGGAGCTGTTTTTT. It encodes CASSLVPGLKTGELFF. The chain employs TRBV7-2 and TRBJ2-2, with a tentative D call TRBD2 (5 bases). Germline-derived CDR1 and CDR2 are SGHTA and FQGNSA. This CDR3 region has 16 residues. The germline V and J ends were trimmed by 1 base and 5 bases, with 14 bases remaining between them. The full variable domain, rest sourced from reference TRBV7-2 and TRBJ2-2, is GAGVSQSPSNKVTEKGKDVELRCDPISGHTALYWYRQSLGQGLEFLIYFQGNSAPDKSGLPSDRFSAERTGGSVSTLTIQRTQQEDSAVYLCASSLVPGLKTGELFFGEGSRLTVL.